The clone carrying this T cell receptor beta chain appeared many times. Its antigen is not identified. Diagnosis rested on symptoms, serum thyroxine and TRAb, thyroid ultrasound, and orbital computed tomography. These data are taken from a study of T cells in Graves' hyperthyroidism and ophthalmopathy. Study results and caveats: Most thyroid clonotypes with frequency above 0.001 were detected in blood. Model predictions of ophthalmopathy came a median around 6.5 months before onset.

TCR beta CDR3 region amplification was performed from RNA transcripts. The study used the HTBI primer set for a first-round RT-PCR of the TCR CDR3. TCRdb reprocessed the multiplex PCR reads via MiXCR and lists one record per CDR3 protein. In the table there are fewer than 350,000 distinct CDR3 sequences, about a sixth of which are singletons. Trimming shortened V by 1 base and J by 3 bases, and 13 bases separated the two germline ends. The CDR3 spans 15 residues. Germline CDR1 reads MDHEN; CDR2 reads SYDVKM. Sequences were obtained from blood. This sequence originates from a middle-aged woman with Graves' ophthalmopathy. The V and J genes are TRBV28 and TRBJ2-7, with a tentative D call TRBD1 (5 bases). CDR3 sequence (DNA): TGTGCCAGCAGTTTATCCCGGAGACAGAGCTACGAGCAGTACTTC. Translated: CASSLSRRQSYEQYF.